The next 28 T cell receptor beta chains were all read from a single sample in a study of early T cells in non-severe SARS-CoV-2 infection. TCRdb itself ran the 5' RACE reads through MiXCR, one entry per CDR3 protein. The table includes tens of thousands of distinct CDR3 sequences, around 4.3% detected once. Sequenced material: whole blood. Every receptor here comes from an adult who was a healthcare worker with PCR-confirmed SARS-CoV-2 infection or an uninfected control (not recorded which).

Ten or more counts support this clonotype. The rearrangement uses TRBV7-6 and TRBJ2-5, with a possible D match to TRBD1 (5 bases). This CDR3 spans 15 amino acids. V was shortened by 0 bases and J by 5 bases, with 13 bases between the two germline ends. Germline-derived CDR1 and CDR2 are SGHVS and FNYEAQ. CDR3: CASSLASAKGETQYF. The CDR3 DNA reads TGTGCCAGCAGCTTAGCGTCCGCGAAGGGGGAGACCCAGTACTTC. Full variable domain (remainder filled in from reference TRBV7-6 and TRBJ2-5): GAGVSQSPRYKVTKRGQDVALRCDPISGHVSLYWYRQALGQGPEFLTYFNYEAQQDKSGLPNDRFSAERPEGSISTLTIQRTEQRDSAMYRCASSLASAKGETQYFGPGTRLLVL.

This clonotype was counted at least ten times. J is TRBJ2-1 and V is TRBV11-2; D is undetermined. The CDR3 covers 14 residues. Per the germline V gene, CDR1 is SGHAT and CDR2 is FQNNGV. V lost 1 base, J lost 7 bases, and 11 bases lay in between. This chain's CDR3 is CASSLGSASNEQFF. The DNA of the CDR3 is TGTGCCAGCAGCTTAGGGTCGGCGTCGAATGAGCAGTTCTTC.

This clonotype was counted at least ten times. The V and J genes are TRBV5-1 and TRBJ1-2; 9 bases map to TRBD1. Trimming removed 0 bases from V and 6 bases from J; junction bases left unmatched: 3. The CDR3 spans 14 residues. Germline CDR1 and CDR2: SGHRS and YFSETQ. The CDR3 coding sequence is TGCGCCAGCAGCTTGGGGGACAGGGCGGATGGCTACACCTTC. Residues: CASSLGDRADGYTF. The full variable domain, rest sourced from reference TRBV5-1 and TRBJ1-2, is KAGVTQTPRYLIKTRGQQVTLSCSPISGHRSVSWYQQTPGQGLQFLFEYFSETQRNKGNFPGRFSGRQFSNSRSEMNVSTLELGDSALYLCASSLGDRADGYTFGSGTRLTVV.

The sample holds many counts of this clonotype. The CDR3 bases are TGTGCCAGCAGCCAAGAATCGGCAGGTCCGCAAGAGACCCAGTACTTC. Amino acids: CASSQESAGPQETQYF. This rearrangement joins TRBV3-2 to TRBJ2-5. TRBV3-2 is noted as a pseudogene. This CDR3 has 16 residues.

This clonotype appeared a few times. The chain uses TRBV28 and TRBJ2-5; D is perhaps TRBD1 or TRBD2 (5 bases each). There are 14 residues in the CDR3. V dropped 3 bases and J dropped 1 base, with 9 bases sitting between them. Germline V gives CDR1 MDHEN, CDR2 SYDVKM. This CDR3 reads CASSLSGTQETQYF. The CDR3, as DNA: TGTGCCAGCAGTTTGTCAGGGACCCAAGAGACCCAGTACTTC.

This clonotype was detected many times. The V gene is TRBV4-2, the J gene TRBJ2-2; D is ambiguous. Germline V gives CDR1 LGHNA, CDR2 YNFKEQ. V dropped 2 bases and J dropped 2 bases, with 15 bases sitting between them. This CDR3 has 17 residues. The CDR3 DNA reads as TGTGCCAGCAGCCAAAGCCCGTCGGGCACCAACACCGGGGAGCTGTTTTTT. Translation gives CASSQSPSGTNTGELFF.

This clonotype has a count of ten or more. The V gene is TRBV7-2, the J gene TRBJ2-1, with TRBD2 matching 11 bases. Trimming removed 8 bases from V and 4 bases from J; junction bases left unmatched: 13. The germline CDR1 and CDR2 sequences are SGHTA and FQGNSA. This CDR3 comprises 17 residues. CDR3 residues: CASAKGLAGGQYNEQFF. DNA of the CDR3: TGTGCCAGCGCCAAGGGGCTAGCGGGAGGACAATACAATGAGCAGTTCTTC.

This clonotype was observed a few times. This chain connects TRBV20-1 to TRBJ2-3, with D perhaps TRBD1 (6 bases). V was pared by 1 base and J by 3 bases, with 11 bases between. Germline V CDR1 and CDR2: DFQATT, SNEGSKA (reference sequence). The CDR3 has 14 residues. CDR3 residues: CSARGRGQTDTQYF. DNA of the CDR3: TGCAGTGCTAGAGGCAGGGGACAAACAGATACGCAGTATTTT.

This clonotype has a count of ten or more. CDR3 in DNA: TGTGCCAGCCACGAAAGCGGGGACTACGAGCAGTACTTC. Its translation: CASHESGDYEQYF. The rearrangement uses TRBV6-2 or TRBV6-3 and TRBJ2-7, with 7 positions matching TRBD2. The ends lost 8 bases at V and 3 bases at J; junction bases unmatched: 7. This CDR3 contains 13 residues. Germline CDR1 is MNHEY and CDR2 is SVGEGT.

At least ten counts were recorded for this clonotype. The chain employs TRBV3-1 and TRBJ2-2; TRBD2 matches at 12 bases. Trimming at V came to 4 bases and at J to 3 bases, leaving 3 bases not matched to a gene. There are 16 residues in the CDR3. Germline loops: CDR1 LGHDT, CDR2 YNNKEL (reference sequence). In nucleotides, the CDR3 is TGTGCCAGCAGCCGCGGGACTAGCGGGCACACCGGGGAGCTGTTTTTT. Translating gives CASSRGTSGHTGELFF. Supplemented by reference TRBV3-1 and TRBJ2-2, the full variable domain reads DTAVSQTPKYLVTQMGNDKSIKCEQNLGHDTMYWYKQDSKKFLKIMFSYNNKELIINETVPNRFSPKSPDKAHLNLHINSLELGDSAVYFCASSRGTSGHTGELFFGEGSRLTVL.

This clonotype was detected ten times or more. The chain couples TRBV5-1 to TRBJ2-2; D ambiguous. V gave up 1 base and J gave up 3 bases, with 13 bases separating them. The germline CDR1 and CDR2 sequences are SGHRS and YFSETQ. This CDR3 spans 16 amino acids. In nucleotides, the CDR3 is TGCGCCAGCAGCTTGTTCGGGCTGCGTGACACCGGGGAGCTGTTTTTT. The encoded protein is CASSLFGLRDTGELFF.

This clonotype was picked up many times. CDR3 in amino acids: CASSPDRVFGEKLFF. The CDR3 nucleotides read TGTGCCAGCAGCCCGGACAGGGTTTTCGGTGAAAAACTGTTTTTT. This chain uses TRBV11-2 with TRBJ1-4, with TRBD1 identical over 8 bases. V lost 5 bases and J lost 7; bases outside the gene matches: 9. Germline V CDR1 and CDR2: SGHAT, FQNNGV. There are 15 residues in the CDR3. Based on the CDR3 plus reference TRBV11-2 and TRBJ1-4, the full variable domain is EAGVAQSPRYKIIEKRQSVAFWCNPISGHATLYWYQQILGQGPKLLIQFQNNGVVDDSQLPKDRFSAERLKGVDSTLKIQPAKLEDSAVYLCASSPDRVFGEKLFFGSGTQLSVL.

This clonotype has only a few counts. The V gene is TRBV4-2, the J gene TRBJ2-5; TRBD1 or TRBD2 may be the D gene (5 bases each). Germline-derived CDR1 and CDR2 are LGHNA and YNFKEQ. The CDR3 has 18 amino acids. V lost 4 bases and J lost 5, with 26 bases in between. The CDR3 is CASSPRPGAKNRFETQYF. The CDR3, as DNA: TGTGCCAGCAGCCCCCGACCCGGGGCGAAAAATAGATTCGAGACCCAGTACTTC.

The chain recombines TRBV18 with TRBJ2-1; TRBD1 might be the D (5 bases). The CDR3 is made up of 11 amino acids. Per germline, CDR1 KGHSH and CDR2 LQKENI. V lost 6 bases and J 10 bases, leaving 10 bases between the germline ends. The CDR3 region is CASSEQVEQFF. The CDR3 DNA follows: TGTGCCAGCTCCGAACAGGTCGAGCAGTTCTTC.

In this sample, this clonotype turned up a few times. This chain links TRBV4-3 with TRBJ1-1, with D unresolved. Trimming shortened V by 0 bases and J by 3 bases, and 14 bases separated the two germline ends. This CDR3 has 16 residues. CDR1 and CDR2 (germline): LGHNA, YSLEER. This chain's CDR3 is CASSQDRGVRDTEAFF. DNA for the CDR3: TGCGCCAGCAGCCAAGATCGTGGGGTTAGGGACACTGAAGCTTTCTTT.

J is TRBJ1-1 and V is TRBV6-6, with D perhaps matching TRBD1 (6 bases). The V gene's germline CDR1 is MNHNY and CDR2 SVGAGI (reference sequence). The germline V and J ends were trimmed by 1 base and 10 bases, with 10 bases remaining between them. The CDR3 loop spans 12 amino acids. The CDR3 DNA sequence: TGTGCCAGCAGTTACTTGGCAGGGGCAGCTTTCTTT. Its protein is CASSYLAGAAFF.

The chain uses TRBV28 and TRBJ1-4; D perhaps matches TRBD1 (6 bases). CDR3 length equals 18 residues. Per the germline V gene, CDR1 is MDHEN and CDR2 is SYDVKM. Trimming cost V 1 base and J 0 bases, with 15 bases left between them. This chain's CDR3 is CASSLFRGARATNEKLFF. The CDR3 nucleotides read TGTGCCAGCAGTTTATTTCGGGGGGCGCGGGCAACTAATGAAAAACTGTTTTTT.

This clonotype appeared many times. The chain is built from TRBV12-3 or TRBV12-4 and TRBJ2-7; 8 nucleotides agree with TRBD1. The CDR3 is made up of 16 amino acids. Losses at the gene ends were 6 bases for V and 3 bases for J; bases not matched to a gene: 13. CDR3 sequence: CASRYSLGTGIYEQYF. CDR3 DNA: TGTGCCAGCAGGTACAGCCTCGGGACAGGAATCTACGAGCAGTACTTC.

This clonotype was observed at least ten times. V gene TRBV28 combines with J gene TRBJ2-7; possibly TRBD1 for D (7 bases). Germline CDR1 reads MDHEN; CDR2 reads SYDVKM. V lost 7 bases, J lost 2 bases, and 15 bases lay in between. The CDR3 runs to 14 residues. For the CDR3, the DNA is TGTGCCAGCATGGCGGGCGGGACAGCCTACGAGCAGTACTTC. It encodes CASMAGGTAYEQYF.

This clonotype was detected many times. J is TRBJ2-5 and V is TRBV29-1; 12 nucleotides agree with TRBD2. With 6 bases clipped from V and 3 bases from J, the junction kept 2 bases outside the gene matches. There are 13 residues in the CDR3. CDR1 is SQVTM and CDR2 is ANQGSEA in the germline V gene. CDR3 DNA sequence: TGCAGCGTCCGACTAGCGGGAGAAGAGACCCAGTACTTC. This codes for CSVRLAGEETQYF.

This clonotype was detected ten times or more. V usage is TRBV12-3 or TRBV12-4 and J usage is TRBJ1-1, with D perhaps TRBD1 (6 bases). V dropped 2 bases and J dropped 1 base, with 11 bases sitting between them. This CDR3 region has 15 residues. The CDR3 loop reads CASSLMTRGNTEAFF. For the CDR3, the DNA is TGTGCCAGCAGTTTAATGACCAGGGGGAACACTGAAGCTTTCTTT.

This clonotype was seen a handful of times. The chain has TRBV7-2 and TRBJ2-3; the match to TRBD2 covers 14 bases. The CDR3 contains 16 residues. The V gene's germline CDR1 is SGHTA and CDR2 FQGNSA. V gave up 0 bases and J gave up 4 bases; unmatched junction bases: 0. The CDR3 bases are TGTGCCAGCAGCTTAGCGGGACTAGCGGGAGCAGATACGCAGTATTTT. As protein: CASSLAGLAGADTQYF.

This clonotype has a count of ten or more. The CDR3 spells CASTSWDRGNEKLFF. The CDR3 DNA follows: TGTGCCAGTACTAGCTGGGACAGGGGAAATGAAAAACTGTTTTTT. The rearrangement uses TRBV19 and TRBJ1-4; 10 nucleotides match TRBD1. This CDR3 spans 15 amino acids. The trim removed 7 bases at V and 5 bases at J, leaving 7 bases unmatched. Germline CDR1 is LNHDA and CDR2 is SQIVND (reference sequence).

The table lists this clonotype with a few counts. V usage is TRBV25-1 and J usage is TRBJ2-5; perhaps TRBD1 as D (6 bases). The germline CDR1 and CDR2 sequences are MGHDK and SYGVNS. The V and J ends lost 5 bases and 1 base respectively, with 14 bases between them. This CDR3 is 15 amino acids long. CDR3: CASSPRGSFQETQYF. In DNA form, the CDR3 reads TGTGCCAGCAGTCCCAGGGGAAGTTTCCAAGAGACCCAGTACTTC.

This clonotype appeared many times. The gene calls are TRBV28 and TRBJ2-7; D remains ambiguous. V was shortened by 4 bases and J by 0 bases, with 19 bases between the two germline ends. The CDR3 spans 17 residues. Germline V lookup: CDR1 MDHEN, CDR2 SYDVKM. The CDR3 DNA reads as TGTGCCAGCAGTTCTATTACCTCGCTGACTCGCTCCTACGAGCAGTACTTC. Amino acids: CASSSITSLTRSYEQYF.

CDR3 in DNA: TGCAGTGCTTCCACTGCCAATGAGCAGTTCTTC. Translation: CSASTANEQFF. This chain connects TRBV20-1 to TRBJ2-1; unclear D gene. Germline loops: CDR1 DFQATT, CDR2 SNEGSKA (reference sequence). The CDR3 totals 11 residues. V was clipped by 5 bases and J by 6 bases, with 8 bases between them.

In its sample, this clonotype was seen many times. The J gene is TRBJ2-4, the V gene TRBV4-3; 10 bases align to TRBD2. V lost 3 bases to trimming and J lost 5 bases; unmatched junction nucleotides: 10. The CDR3 runs to 17 residues. CDR1 and CDR2 from the germline V gene are LGHNA and YSLEER. Here the CDR3 DNA reads TGCGCCAGCAGCCAGGAGCGGAGCGGGAGGGCCCAAAACATTCAGTACTTC. The encoded protein is CASSQERSGRAQNIQYF.

The table lists this clonotype with many counts. The chain is built from TRBV5-1 and TRBJ1-2; D ambiguous. The CDR3 has 16 amino acids. The V end was cut by 0 bases, the J end by 4 bases, with 16 bases between. The germline CDR1 and CDR2 sequences are SGHRS and YFSETQ. The CDR3 DNA reads TGCGCCAGCAGCTTGGGTGGATATGGGAGCGGCTATGGCTACACCTTC. As protein: CASSLGGYGSGYGYTF. The whole variable domain, filled in from reference TRBV5-1 and TRBJ1-2, reads KAGVTQTPRYLIKTRGQQVTLSCSPISGHRSVSWYQQTPGQGLQFLFEYFSETQRNKGNFPGRFSGRQFSNSRSEMNVSTLELGDSALYLCASSLGGYGSGYGYTFGSGTRLTVV.